Each of the 2 T cell receptor beta chains below was sequenced from the same sample in a study of graft-versus-host responses after intestinal transplantation. TCRdb's copy holds only in-frame clones and misses some; the assay was immunoSEQ multiplex PCR. The sample yields about 100,000 clones, 87% seen once. These receptors lack a known antigen. The sample consisted of unstimulated CD4+ T cells sorted from spleen or lymph node cells, taken before transplant. These receptors were obtained from a human donor who was the organ donor for an intestinal transplant.

The chain joins TRBV9 to TRBJ1-1; tentative D call: TRBD1 (6 bases). V shed 0 bases and J shed 8 bases, with 11 bases lying between them. The CDR3 length is 13 residues. Germline V gene sequence: CDR1 SGDLS, CDR2 YYNGEE. The CDR3 region has the DNA TGTGCCAGCAGCGTAGCCGGGGGCAGAGAAGCTTTCTTT. Translating it yields CASSVAGGREAFF. Full variable domain (missing parts from reference TRBV9 and TRBJ1-1): DSGVTQTPKHLITATGQRVTLRCSPRSGDLSVYWYQQSLDQGLQFLIQYYNGEERAKGNILERFSAQQFPDLHSELNLSSLELGDSALYFCASSVAGGREAFFGQGTRLTVV.

V and J are TRBV10-3 and TRBJ2-3; D gene unclear. Germline values: CDR1 ENHRY, CDR2 SYGVKD. Trimming removed 5 bases from V and 5 bases from J, with 5 bases in between. The CDR3 is made up of 11 amino acids. In DNA form, the CDR3 reads TGTGCCATCAGTTCTCAAGATACGCAGTATTTT. Its protein is CAISSQDTQYF.